Each of the 12 T cell receptor beta chains below was sequenced from the same sample in a study of T cell clones after liver transplantation. Data came from immunoSEQ multiplex PCR; TCRdb stores just in-frame clones and leaves some out. The table includes some 20,000 clones, 70% to 90% detected once. Sequenced material: CD8+ T cells from blood, taken less than 50 months after liver transplant. Every receptor here comes from a human patient who received a liver transplant. Certain T cells may be donor cells from the graft.

V gene TRBV7-9 combines with J gene TRBJ2-1; D is possibly TRBD1 (5 bases). V gave up 0 bases and J gave up 8 bases, with 11 bases separating them. The CDR3 runs to 14 residues. Germline V CDR1 and CDR2: SEHNR, FQNEAQ (reference sequence). CDR3 amino acids: CASSLAGPGHEQFF. CDR3 nucleotide sequence: TGTGCCAGCAGCTTAGCGGGGCCCGGGCATGAGCAGTTCTTC.

With regard to this clone: The junction departs from germline at one end; a sequencing error may be responsible. V is TRBV13 and J is TRBJ1-1, with D perhaps TRBD1 (6 bases). The germline gives CDR1 PRHDT, CDR2 FYEKMQ (reference sequence). The CDR3 consists of 14 residues. CDR3 loop: CASSLGGTSTEAFF. In DNA form, the CDR3 reads TGTGCCAGCAGCCTAGGCGGGACATCCACTGAAGCTTTCTTT. The full variable domain, its missing parts supplied by reference TRBV13 and TRBJ1-1, is AAGVIQSPRHLIKEKRETATLKCYPIPRHDTVYWYQQGPGQDPQFLISFYEKMQSDKGSIPDRFSAQQFSDYHSELNMSSLELGDSALYFCASSLGGTSTEAFFGQGTRLTVV.

V usage is TRBV9 and J usage is TRBJ2-3; 9 bases map to TRBD1. With 6 bases clipped from V and 10 bases from J, the junction kept 9 bases outside the gene matches. CDR3 length: 13 amino acids. Germline CDR1 is SGDLS and CDR2 is YYNGEE. In DNA form, the CDR3 reads TGTGCCAGCACCCAAGGGACAGGGAAGGCGCAGTATTTT. This codes for CASTQGTGKAQYF.

The chain uses TRBV5-1 and TRBJ1-1, with unresolved D. The CDR3 totals 15 residues. Trimming took 4 bases from V and 1 from J, leaving 14 bases between them. Germline-derived CDR1 and CDR2 are SGHRS and YFSETQ. The CDR3 sequence is CASSPSRRANTEAFF. CDR3 nucleotides: TGCGCCAGCAGCCCAAGCCGTAGGGCGAACACTGAAGCTTTCTTT.

The CDR3 loop is CASSVAGSSYEQYF. The CDR3 region has the DNA TGTGCCAGCAGTGTTGCAGGGAGCTCCTACGAGCAGTACTTC. V and J are TRBV6-1 and TRBJ2-7; D may be TRBD1 or TRBD2 (5 bases each). V dropped 4 bases and J dropped 0 bases, with 10 bases sitting between them. The CDR3 contains 14 residues. Per the germline V gene, CDR1 is MNHNS and CDR2 is SASEGT.

The chain couples TRBV5-6 to TRBJ2-5; 10 bases fit TRBD2. The germline V gene encodes CDR1 SGHDT and CDR2 YYEEEE. Trimming at V came to 4 bases and at J to 5 bases, leaving 8 bases not matched to a gene. The length of the CDR3 is 15 residues. The CDR3 sequence: CASSQKRGGYETQYF. CDR3 coding DNA: TGTGCCAGCAGCCAAAAGCGGGGGGGATACGAGACCCAGTACTTC.

The V gene is TRBV9, the J gene TRBJ2-7; either TRBD1 or TRBD2 may fit D (5 bases each). From germline, CDR1 is SGDLS and CDR2 YYNGEE. CDR3 size: 14 residues. Trimming took off 2 bases at V and 5 bases at J, with 14 bases between the two ends. The DNA for the CDR3 is TGTGCCAGCAGCGTGTGGGGGAGCGCTGACGAGCAGTACTTC. This sequence encodes CASSVWGSADEQYF.

V is TRBV7-9 and J is TRBJ2-1, with TRBD2 matching 8 bases. The CDR3 totals 13 residues. Germline CDR1 reads SEHNR; CDR2 reads FQNEAQ (reference sequence). The junction had 5 bases not matched to a gene; V was cut back by 5 bases and J by 8 bases. The CDR3 loop is CASSGTSWHEQFF. As DNA, the CDR3 is TGTGCCAGCAGCGGGACTAGTTGGCATGAGCAGTTCTTC.

The chain combines TRBV5-5 with TRBJ1-4; the match to TRBD1 covers 7 bases. Germline-derived CDR1 and CDR2 are SGHKS and YYEKEE (reference sequence). The CDR3 consists of 14 residues. V gave up 4 bases and J gave up 4 bases; unmatched junction bases: 4. CDR3 sequence reads: CASSQTGNNEKLFF. In nucleotides, the CDR3 is TGTGCCAGCAGCCAGACAGGGAATAATGAAAAACTGTTTTTT.

The V call is TRBV4-3, the J call TRBJ1-2; D not certain. V was clipped by 0 bases and J by 4 bases, with 12 bases between them. CDR1 is LGHNA, CDR2 YSLEER, per germline. This CDR3 is built from 15 residues. CDR3 protein: CASSQDNEGTYGYTF. The CDR3 nucleotides read TGCGCCAGCAGCCAAGATAATGAGGGCACCTATGGCTACACCTTC.

This sequence joins TRBV7-3 and TRBJ1-2; maybe TRBD1 (6 bases). Germline V gene data show CDR1 as SGHTA and CDR2 as FQGTGA. Trimming stripped 5 bases from V and 6 bases from J, with 16 bases between. This CDR3 contains 14 residues. The CDR3 here is CASSPGGGADGYTF. In DNA form, the CDR3 reads TGTGCCAGCAGCCCCGGGGGCGGGGCAGATGGCTACACCTTC.

The chain is built from TRBV5-1 and TRBJ2-1, with 7 bases aligning to TRBD1. J gave up 7 bases and V 3 bases, and 7 bases lay outside the gene matches. This CDR3 contains 14 residues. CDR1 and CDR2 from the germline V gene are SGHRS and YFSETQ. The chain's CDR3 is CASSSWDSSNEQFF. For the CDR3, the DNA is TGCGCCAGCAGCTCTTGGGACAGTTCTAATGAGCAGTTCTTC.